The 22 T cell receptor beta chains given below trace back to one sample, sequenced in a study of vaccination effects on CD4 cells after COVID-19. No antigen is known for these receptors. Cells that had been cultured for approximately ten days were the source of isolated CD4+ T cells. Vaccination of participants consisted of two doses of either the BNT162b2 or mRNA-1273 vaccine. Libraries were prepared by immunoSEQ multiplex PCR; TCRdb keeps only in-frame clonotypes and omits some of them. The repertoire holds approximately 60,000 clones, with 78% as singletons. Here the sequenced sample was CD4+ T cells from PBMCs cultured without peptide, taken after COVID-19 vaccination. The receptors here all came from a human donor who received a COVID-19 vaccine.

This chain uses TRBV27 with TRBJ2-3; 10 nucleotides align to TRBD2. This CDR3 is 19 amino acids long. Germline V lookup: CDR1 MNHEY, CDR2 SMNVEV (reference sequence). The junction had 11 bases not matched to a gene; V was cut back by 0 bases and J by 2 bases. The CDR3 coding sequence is TGTGCCAGCAGTTTATCCCGACCCCAGCGGGAGGGGGTCACAGATACGCAGTATTTT. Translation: CASSLSRPQREGVTDTQYF.

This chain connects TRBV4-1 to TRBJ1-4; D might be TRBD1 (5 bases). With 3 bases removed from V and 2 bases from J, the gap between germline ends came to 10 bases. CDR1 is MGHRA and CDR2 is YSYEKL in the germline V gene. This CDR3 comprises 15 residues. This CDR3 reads CASSQPGTTNEKLFF. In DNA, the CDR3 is TGCGCCAGCAGCCAGCCCGGGACGACTAATGAAAAACTGTTTTTT.

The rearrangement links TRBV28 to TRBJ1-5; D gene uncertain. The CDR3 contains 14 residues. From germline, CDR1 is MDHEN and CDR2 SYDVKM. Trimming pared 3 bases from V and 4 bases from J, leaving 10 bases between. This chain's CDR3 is CASSFLSSNQPQHF. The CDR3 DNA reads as TGTGCCAGCAGTTTTCTTTCTTCAAATCAGCCCCAGCATTTT.

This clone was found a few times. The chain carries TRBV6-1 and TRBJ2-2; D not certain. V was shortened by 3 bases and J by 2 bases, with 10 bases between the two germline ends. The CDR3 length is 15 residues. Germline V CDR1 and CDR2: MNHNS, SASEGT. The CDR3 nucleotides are TGTGCCAGCAGTGATATCCGTAAAAACACCGGGGAGCTGTTTTTT. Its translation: CASSDIRKNTGELFF.

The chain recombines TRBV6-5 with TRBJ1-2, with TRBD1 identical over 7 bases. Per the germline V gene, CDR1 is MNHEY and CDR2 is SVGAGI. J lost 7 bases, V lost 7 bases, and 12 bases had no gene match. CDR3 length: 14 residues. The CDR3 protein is CASTPQGGAGGYTF. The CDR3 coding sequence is TGTGCCAGCACTCCCCAGGGGGGGGCTGGTGGCTACACCTTC.

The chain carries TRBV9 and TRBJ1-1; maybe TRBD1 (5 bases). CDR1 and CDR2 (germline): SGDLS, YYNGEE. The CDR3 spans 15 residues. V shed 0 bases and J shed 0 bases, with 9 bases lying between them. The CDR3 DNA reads TGTGCCAGCAGCGTAGGGGCAGGGTTGAACACTGAAGCTTTCTTT. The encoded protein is CASSVGAGLNTEAFF.

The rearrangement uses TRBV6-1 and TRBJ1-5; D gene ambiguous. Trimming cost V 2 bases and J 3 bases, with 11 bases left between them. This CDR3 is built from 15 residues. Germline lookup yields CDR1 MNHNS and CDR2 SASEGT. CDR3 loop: CASSELTGVNQPQHF. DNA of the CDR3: TGTGCCAGCAGTGAATTGACCGGGGTCAATCAGCCCCAGCATTTT.

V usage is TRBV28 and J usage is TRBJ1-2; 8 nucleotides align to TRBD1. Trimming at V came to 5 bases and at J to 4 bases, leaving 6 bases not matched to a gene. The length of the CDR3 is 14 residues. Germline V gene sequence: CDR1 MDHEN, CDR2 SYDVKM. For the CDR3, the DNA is TGTGCCAGCAGTCCGGGACAGGAGACCTATGGCTACACCTTC. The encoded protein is CASSPGQETYGYTF.

CDR3 in amino acids: CATSRAKDTYNQPQHF. DNA for the CDR3: TGTGCCACCAGCAGAGCCAAAGACACCTACAATCAGCCCCAGCATTTT. The chain links TRBV15 to TRBJ1-5; D not resolved. The V gene's germline CDR1 is LNHNV and CDR2 YYDKDF (reference sequence). The CDR3 totals 16 residues. V lost 1 base to trimming and J lost 3 bases, with 13 bases between them.

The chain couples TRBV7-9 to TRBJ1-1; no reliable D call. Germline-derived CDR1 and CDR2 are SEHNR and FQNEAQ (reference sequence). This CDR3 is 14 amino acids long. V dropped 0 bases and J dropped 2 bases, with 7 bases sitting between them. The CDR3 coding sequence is TGTGCCAGCAGCTTAGCATTAACCAACACTGAAGCTTTCTTT. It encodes CASSLALTNTEAFF. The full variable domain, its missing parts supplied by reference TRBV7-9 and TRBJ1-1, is DTGVSQNPRHKITKRGQNVTFRCDPISEHNRLYWYRQTLGQGPEFLTYFQNEAQLEKSRLLSDRFSAERPKGSFSTLEIQRTEQGDSAMYLCASSLALTNTEAFFGQGTRLTVV.

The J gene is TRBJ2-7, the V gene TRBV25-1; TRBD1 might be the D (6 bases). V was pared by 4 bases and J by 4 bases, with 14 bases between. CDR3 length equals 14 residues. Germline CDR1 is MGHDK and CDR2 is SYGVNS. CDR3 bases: TGTGCCAGCAGTGGCAGACAGGCGGAATACGAGCAGTACTTC. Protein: CASSGRQAEYEQYF.

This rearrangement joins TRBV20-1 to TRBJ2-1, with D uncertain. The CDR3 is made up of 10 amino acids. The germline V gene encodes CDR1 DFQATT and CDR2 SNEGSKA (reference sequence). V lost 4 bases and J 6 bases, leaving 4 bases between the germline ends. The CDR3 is CSATGNEQFF. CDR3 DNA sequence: TGCAGTGCTACGGGCAATGAGCAGTTCTTC.

The CDR3 sequence is CASELGGDYGYTF. The CDR3 bases are TGTGCCAGTGAACTTGGAGGGGACTATGGCTACACCTTC. This rearrangement joins TRBV2 to TRBJ1-2, with a possible D match to TRBD1 (5 bases). The V end was cut by 9 bases, the J end by 3 bases, with 14 bases between. Germline lookup yields CDR1 SNHLY and CDR2 FYNNEI. The CDR3 has 13 amino acids.

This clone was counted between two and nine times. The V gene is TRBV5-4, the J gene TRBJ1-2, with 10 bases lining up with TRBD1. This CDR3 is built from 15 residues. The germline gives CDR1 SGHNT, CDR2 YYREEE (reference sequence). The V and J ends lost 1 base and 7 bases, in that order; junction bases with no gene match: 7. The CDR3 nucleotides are TGTGCCAGCAGCTTGTTCTCCGGGACAGGGGTTGGCTACACCTTC. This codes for CASSLFSGTGVGYTF.

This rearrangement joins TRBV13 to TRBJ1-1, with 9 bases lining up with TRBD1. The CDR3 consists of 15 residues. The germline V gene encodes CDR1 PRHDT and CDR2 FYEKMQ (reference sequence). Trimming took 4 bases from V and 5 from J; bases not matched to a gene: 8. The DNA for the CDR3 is TGTGCCAGCAGCTCCTCTCGACAGGGGGATACTGAAGCTTTCTTT. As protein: CASSSSRQGDTEAFF.

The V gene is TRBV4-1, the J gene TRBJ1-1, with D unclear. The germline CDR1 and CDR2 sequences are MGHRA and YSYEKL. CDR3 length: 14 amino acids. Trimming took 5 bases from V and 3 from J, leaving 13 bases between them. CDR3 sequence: CASSSRREDTEAFF. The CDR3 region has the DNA TGCGCCAGCAGCTCGAGGAGGGAAGACACTGAAGCTTTCTTT.

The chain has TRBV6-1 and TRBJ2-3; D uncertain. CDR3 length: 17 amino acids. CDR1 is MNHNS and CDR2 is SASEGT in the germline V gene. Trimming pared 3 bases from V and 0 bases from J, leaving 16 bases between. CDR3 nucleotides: TGTGCCAGCAGTGAGGTTAAGGGCGGCCTTAGCACAGATACGCAGTATTTT. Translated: CASSEVKGGLSTDTQYF.

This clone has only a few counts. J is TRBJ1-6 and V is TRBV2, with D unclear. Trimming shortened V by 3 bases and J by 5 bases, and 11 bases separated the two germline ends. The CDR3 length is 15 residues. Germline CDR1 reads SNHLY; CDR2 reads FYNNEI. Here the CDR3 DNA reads TGTGCCAGCAGTGACTCAGCAGCCAATAATTCACCCCTCCACTTT. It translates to CASSDSAANNSPLHF.

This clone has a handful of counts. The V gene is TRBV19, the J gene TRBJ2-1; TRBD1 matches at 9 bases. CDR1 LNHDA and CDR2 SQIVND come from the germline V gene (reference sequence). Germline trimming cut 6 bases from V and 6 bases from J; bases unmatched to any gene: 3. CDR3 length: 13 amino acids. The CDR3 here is CASRRTGANEQFF. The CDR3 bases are TGTGCCAGTAGGCGGACAGGGGCCAATGAGCAGTTCTTC.

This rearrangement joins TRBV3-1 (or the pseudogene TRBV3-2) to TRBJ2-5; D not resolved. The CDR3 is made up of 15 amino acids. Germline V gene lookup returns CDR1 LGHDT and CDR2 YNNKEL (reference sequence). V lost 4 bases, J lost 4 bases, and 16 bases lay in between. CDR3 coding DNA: TGTGCCAGCAGCCTGGACGGTCACAGTCGAGAGACCCAGTACTTC. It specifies CASSLDGHSRETQYF.

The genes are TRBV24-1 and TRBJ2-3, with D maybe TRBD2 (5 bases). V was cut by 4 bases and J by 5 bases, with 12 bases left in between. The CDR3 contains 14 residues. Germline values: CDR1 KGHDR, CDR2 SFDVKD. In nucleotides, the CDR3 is TGTGCCACCAGTGAGGTCGGGGTTGGAGATACGCAGTATTTT. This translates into CATSEVGVGDTQYF.

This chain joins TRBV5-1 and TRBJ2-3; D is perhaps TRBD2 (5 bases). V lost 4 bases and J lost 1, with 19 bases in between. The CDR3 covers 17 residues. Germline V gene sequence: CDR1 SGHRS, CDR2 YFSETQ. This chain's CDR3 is CASSLGPLAIGTDTQYF. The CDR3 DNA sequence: TGCGCCAGCAGCCTCGGCCCCCTAGCAATCGGCACAGATACGCAGTATTTT.